This T cell receptor beta chain is from a study of OX40 agonist ivuxolimab in advanced cancers. V was trimmed by 4 bases and J by 1 base, leaving 13 bases between them. Per germline, CDR1 SGHRS and CDR2 YFSETQ. The CDR3 spans 15 residues. The data were produced by immunoSEQ multiplex PCR, yet TCRdb's version contains in-frame clones alone and is incomplete. The data show 45,000 to 60,000 clones, with more than 65% seen just once and 1.5% to 2% held by the top ten. The source of this sequence is an adult with an advanced solid tumor such as melanoma, head and neck, liver or kidney cancer. The chain combines TRBV5-1 with TRBJ2-3; D may be TRBD1 (6 bases). Source: CD4+ or CD8+ T cells sorted from blood, taken in a trial of the OX40 agonist ivuxolimab. The CDR3: CASSHLGAGTDTQYF. The CDR3 bases are TGCGCCAGCAGCCATTTGGGGGCCGGCACAGATACGCAGTATTTT.